These 32 T cell receptor beta chains were all obtained from the same sample, sequenced in a study of CD8 T cells in Susac syndrome. Random-hexamer reverse transcription was applied to about 0.45 to 1 ug RNA. From the immunoSEQ multiplex PCR reads, TCRdb called clonotypes with MiXCR, one entry per CDR3 protein. The repertoire has about 130,000 distinct CDR3 sequences, roughly 96% of them found once; the top ten carry roughly 0.13%. The sequenced material came from CD4+ T cells from PBMCs. These receptors all come from a human donor in good health.

The chain uses TRBV3-1 and TRBJ2-7; 9 positions agree with TRBD1. The CDR3 length is 16 residues. Germline CDR1 and CDR2: LGHDT and YNNKEL (reference sequence). The J segment lost 6 bases and the V segment lost 0 bases, leaving 9 bases of the junction unmatched. The CDR3 nucleotides are TGTGCCAGCAGCCAAGAAGCCACAGGGGGCCGACGCGAGCAGTACTTC. Amino acid sequence: CASSQEATGGRREQYF.

CDR3 DNA sequence: TGTGCCAGCAGTCACGGGACTAGCGCCGTGCAAGAGACCCAGTACTTC. The encoded protein is CASSHGTSAVQETQYF. The rearrangement links TRBV6-6 to TRBJ2-5, with TRBD2 matching over 10 bases. Unmatched junction bases numbered 8, after V lost 5 bases and J lost 2 bases. The germline gives CDR1 MNHNY, CDR2 SVGAGI (reference sequence). This CDR3 has 16 amino acids.

This rearrangement joins TRBV19 to TRBJ2-4, with 13 bases matching TRBD2. Germline-derived CDR1 and CDR2 are LNHDA and SQIVND (reference sequence). V was pared by 5 bases and J by 14 bases, with 9 bases of the junction left unmatched. The CDR3 spans 14 residues. The CDR3 region is CASSPQGLAGSKYF. CDR3 bases: TGTGCCAGTAGTCCCCAGGGACTAGCGGGGTCGAAGTACTTC.

The V gene is TRBV5-1, the J gene TRBJ2-7; D remains unclear. The germline gives CDR1 SGHRS, CDR2 YFSETQ. The CDR3 runs 13 residues. Trimming shortened V by 2 bases and J by 3 bases, and 9 bases separated the two germline ends. CDR3 amino acids: CASSFKVDYEQYF. The CDR3, as DNA: TGCGCCAGCAGCTTCAAGGTTGACTACGAGCAGTACTTC.

The chain has TRBV15 and TRBJ1-1; D unresolved. CDR1 LNHNV and CDR2 YYDKDF come from the germline V gene (reference sequence). Trimming took 3 bases from V and 3 from J, leaving 29 bases between them. The CDR3 contains 20 residues. The CDR3 loop reads CATSRVLLFEKSRLYTEAFF. The CDR3 nucleotides read TGTGCCACCAGCAGGGTTCTTCTCTTTGAGAAATCTCGTCTATACACTGAAGCTTTCTTT.

The rearrangement links TRBV3-1 to TRBJ2-2; D ambiguous. CDR3 length: 13 residues. V shed 0 bases and J shed 7 bases, with 6 bases lying between them. Looked up from germline, CDR1 is LGHDT and CDR2 is YNNKEL (reference sequence). Here the CDR3 DNA reads TGTGCCAGCAGCCAAGACAGGATCGGGGAGCTGTTTTTT. Its protein product is CASSQDRIGELFF. The full variable domain, rest sourced from reference TRBV3-1 and TRBJ2-2, is DTAVSQTPKYLVTQMGNDKSIKCEQNLGHDTMYWYKQDSKKFLKIMFSYNNKELIINETVPNRFSPKSPDKAHLNLHINSLELGDSAVYFCASSQDRIGELFFGEGSRLTVL.

This chain connects TRBV7-9 to TRBJ2-5; tentatively, D is TRBD2 (5 bases). The germline V gene encodes CDR1 SEHNR and CDR2 FQNEAQ (reference sequence). This CDR3 has 15 residues. V dropped 3 bases and J dropped 4 bases, with 15 bases sitting between them. Here the CDR3 DNA reads TGTGCCAGCAGCTTGGGAGAGGTCCTGCCAGAGACCCAGTACTTC. Protein sequence: CASSLGEVLPETQYF.

The chain has TRBV5-1 and TRBJ2-3; no clear D gene. This CDR3 spans 16 amino acids. CDR1 is SGHRS and CDR2 is YFSETQ in the germline V gene. V was pared by 1 base and J by 0 bases, with 12 bases between. CDR3 protein: CASSLYSSISTDTQYF. CDR3 DNA sequence: TGCGCCAGCAGCTTGTATTCGAGCATCAGCACAGATACGCAGTATTTT.

The V and J genes are TRBV29-1 and TRBJ2-5; maybe TRBD2 (6 bases). Germline V gives CDR1 SQVTM, CDR2 ANQGSEA. The ends were cut back, 6 bases at V and 5 bases at J, with 16 bases in the middle. The CDR3 has 13 amino acids. The CDR3 DNA reads TGCAGCGTAATTCCGGGACTCGGGGAGACCCAGTACTTC. It yields the protein CSVIPGLGETQYF. Together with reference TRBV29-1 and TRBJ2-5, the CDR3 gives the full variable domain: SAVISQKPSRDICQRGTSLTIQCQVDSQVTMMFWYRQQPGQSLTLIATANQGSEATYESGFVIDKFPISRPNLTFSTLTVSNMSPEDSSIYLCSVIPGLGETQYFGPGTRLLVL.

V and J are TRBV19 and TRBJ2-1; 13 bases are shared with TRBD2. CDR1 and CDR2 from the germline V gene are LNHDA and SQIVND (reference sequence). Unmatched junction bases numbered 1, after V lost 3 bases and J lost 2 bases. This CDR3 comprises 16 residues. The CDR3 protein is CASSIGTSGTYNEQFF. The CDR3 DNA reads TGTGCCAGTAGTATCGGGACTAGCGGGACCTACAATGAGCAGTTCTTC.

The rearrangement uses TRBV4-1 and TRBJ2-1; D not resolved. This CDR3 has 12 amino acids. V was trimmed by 2 bases and J by 8 bases, leaving 7 bases between them. CDR1 MGHRA and CDR2 YSYEKL come from the germline V gene. The CDR3 here is CASSQLQHEQFF. The CDR3 DNA reads TGCGCCAGCAGCCAACTCCAGCATGAGCAGTTCTTC.

V usage is TRBV2 and J usage is TRBJ2-3; D is unresolved. Trimming left V 0 bases short and J 1 base short, with 5 bases between. CDR1 is SNHLY, CDR2 FYNNEI, per germline. The CDR3 has 14 amino acids. The DNA for the CDR3 is TGTGCCAGCAGTGAAGCATGGGGCACAGATACGCAGTATTTT. Residues: CASSEAWGTDTQYF. Filled out from reference TRBV2 and TRBJ2-3, the complete variable domain reads EPEVTQTPSHQVTQMGQEVILRCVPISNHLYFYWYRQILGQKVEFLVSFYNNEISEKSEIFDDQFSVERPDGSNFTLKIRSTKLEDSAMYFCASSEAWGTDTQYFGPGTRLTVL.

V and J are TRBV28 and TRBJ2-7; TRBD1 aligns across 10 bases. The V and J ends lost 4 bases and 6 bases, in that order; junction bases with no gene match: 3. This CDR3 is built from 13 residues. The V gene's germline CDR1 is MDHEN and CDR2 SYDVKM. The CDR3 DNA sequence: TGTGCCAGCAGTTGGGACAGGGGTCTCGAGCAGTACTTC. Its translation: CASSWDRGLEQYF.

CDR3 protein: CASSVGADIRDYGYTF. Written as DNA, the CDR3 is TGTGCCAGCAGCGTAGGAGCGGACATAAGGGACTATGGCTACACCTTC. The V gene is TRBV9, the J gene TRBJ1-2, with D tentatively TRBD1 (5 bases). CDR1 and CDR2 (germline): SGDLS, YYNGEE. Trimming pared 0 bases from V and 3 bases from J, leaving 15 bases between. The CDR3 has 16 amino acids.

V gene TRBV5-1 combines with J gene TRBJ2-1; D perhaps matches TRBD2 (5 bases). The CDR3 sequence is 16 residues long. Trimming took 1 base from V and 0 from J, leaving 11 bases between them. In germline, CDR1 is SGHRS, CDR2 YFSETQ. The chain's CDR3 is CASSLNTGNSYNEQFF. The DNA of the CDR3 is TGCGCCAGCAGCTTGAATACGGGGAACTCCTACAATGAGCAGTTCTTC.

The V and J genes are TRBV2 and TRBJ1-2; D is undetermined. Per germline, CDR1 SNHLY and CDR2 FYNNEI. The CDR3 is 12 residues long. In DNA form, the CDR3 reads TGTGCGAGAGGTGGGGATAACTATGGCTACACCTTC. Protein: CARGGDNYGYTF.

This chain uses TRBV3-1 with TRBJ1-5; possibly TRBD1 for D (6 bases). V was pared by 5 bases and J by 4 bases, with 12 bases between. This CDR3 comprises 14 residues. CDR1 and CDR2 (germline): LGHDT, YNNKEL (reference sequence). CDR3 loop: CASSSGTPNQPQHF. The CDR3, as DNA: TGTGCCAGCAGCTCCGGGACACCTAATCAGCCCCAGCATTTT.

The chain links TRBV24-1 to TRBJ2-1; TRBD1 agrees at 10 bases. Trimming at V came to 5 bases and at J to 0 bases, leaving 15 bases not matched to a gene. The CDR3 length is 20 residues. CDR1 is KGHDR and CDR2 is SFDVKD in the germline V gene. The CDR3 nucleotides are TGTGCCACCAGTGCCTCCCCGGGACAGGGGCAAACAGGCTCCTACAATGAGCAGTTCTTC. The encoded protein is CATSASPGQGQTGSYNEQFF.

The rearrangement joins TRBV3-1 to TRBJ2-2; D remains ambiguous. The CDR3 has 17 residues. V lost 0 bases and J 4 bases, leaving 15 bases between the germline ends. CDR1 LGHDT and CDR2 YNNKEL come from the germline V gene (reference sequence). The CDR3 region is CASSQDAPRSTTGELFF. CDR3 sequence (DNA): TGTGCCAGCAGCCAAGACGCACCCCGAAGCACCACCGGGGAGCTGTTTTTT.

The rearrangement uses TRBV27 and TRBJ1-5; 9 bases align to TRBD1. Unmatched junction bases numbered 6, after V lost 6 bases and J lost 6 bases. Looked up from germline, CDR1 is MNHEY and CDR2 is SMNVEV (reference sequence). The CDR3 length is 14 residues. For the CDR3, the DNA is TGTGCCAGCAGATTACAGGGGGCGGTTCAGCCCCAGCATTTT. As protein: CASRLQGAVQPQHF.

The V gene is TRBV7-9, the J gene TRBJ2-2; TRBD1 matches 9 bases. From germline, CDR1 is SEHNR and CDR2 FQNEAQ (reference sequence). This CDR3 spans 14 amino acids. The ends lost 6 bases at V and 8 bases at J; junction bases unmatched: 7. CDR3 nucleotides: TGTGCCAGCAGAGTCACAGGGGGCGAGGGGGAGCTGTTTTTT. Protein sequence: CASRVTGGEGELFF.

This rearrangement joins TRBV7-2 to TRBJ2-3; 8 positions agree with TRBD2. The CDR3 has 16 amino acids. J lost 1 base, V lost 4 bases, and 7 bases had no gene match. Looked up from germline, CDR1 is SGHTA and CDR2 is FQGNSA. The CDR3 bases are TGTGCCAGCAGCTCCCCGGGACTAGGGGGCACAGATACGCAGTATTTT. As protein: CASSSPGLGGTDTQYF.

This clonotype has just one count. The chain joins TRBV20-1 to TRBJ1-4, with a possible D match to TRBD1 (5 bases). Trimming took 0 bases from V and 8 from J, leaving 13 bases between them. This CDR3 contains 14 residues. Germline V gene data show CDR1 as DFQATT and CDR2 as SNEGSKA (reference sequence). CDR3: CSARDSRAREKLFF. In nucleotides, the CDR3 is TGCAGTGCTAGAGATAGCAGGGCAAGGGAAAAACTGTTTTTT.

This clonotype was seen a single time. This sequence joins TRBV12-3 or TRBV12-4 and TRBJ2-1, with D unclear. Trimming took 8 bases from V and 6 from J, leaving 11 bases between them. This CDR3 region has 12 residues. The CDR3 sequence: CASLELSNEQFF. The CDR3 coding sequence is TGTGCCAGCCTAGAGCTCTCCAATGAGCAGTTCTTC.

This chain connects TRBV14 to TRBJ2-7, with 10 bases identical to TRBD2. The J segment lost 6 bases and the V segment lost 1 base, leaving 6 bases of the junction unmatched. The CDR3 has 15 amino acids. The germline CDR1 and CDR2 sequences are SGHDN and FVKESK. In DNA form, the CDR3 reads TGTGCCAGCAGCCAAGCAAGCGGGAGGGCCTCCGAGCAGTACTTC. Protein sequence: CASSQASGRASEQYF.

This sequence joins TRBV7-9 and TRBJ2-1, with no clear D. The CDR3 is 14 residues long. Germline V gene lookup returns CDR1 SEHNR and CDR2 FQNEAQ (reference sequence). The V and J ends lost 10 bases and 0 bases respectively, with 13 bases between them. The DNA of the CDR3 is TGTGCCATCCCCTTAAGGAACTCCTACAATGAGCAGTTCTTC. It is translated as CAIPLRNSYNEQFF.

This chain uses TRBV5-6 with TRBJ2-3; D tentatively fits TRBD1 or TRBD2 (5 bases each). There are 15 residues in the CDR3. Trimming removed 2 bases at V and 0 bases at J, with 10 bases between. Germline V gene lookup returns CDR1 SGHDT and CDR2 YYEEEE. CDR3 in amino acids: CASSFRGGSTDTQYF. CDR3 nucleotide sequence: TGTGCCAGCAGCTTTCGGGGCGGGAGCACAGATACGCAGTATTTT.

J is TRBJ2-1 and V is TRBV29-1; tentative D call: TRBD1 (6 bases). The germline V and J ends were trimmed by 2 bases and 10 bases, with 15 bases remaining between them. Germline loops: CDR1 SQVTM, CDR2 ANQGSEA. This CDR3 is built from 13 residues. The CDR3 reads CSVETGFWGEQFF. DNA for the CDR3: TGCAGCGTTGAAACAGGGTTCTGGGGGGAGCAGTTCTTC.

The chain is built from TRBV12-3 or TRBV12-4 and TRBJ2-1, with 8 positions matching TRBD2. The ends lost 3 bases at V and 12 bases at J; junction bases unmatched: 13. CDR3 length: 15 amino acids. CDR3 region: CASSFTGLVGLWQFF. CDR3 coding DNA: TGTGCCAGCAGTTTTACGGGACTAGTTGGTCTGTGGCAGTTCTTC.

This CDR3 is CATSVQGAWGETQYF. CDR3 nucleotides: TGTGCCACCAGCGTACAGGGGGCTTGGGGAGAGACCCAGTACTTC. The chain carries TRBV15 and TRBJ2-5, with TRBD1 matching over 9 bases. Germline lookup yields CDR1 LNHNV and CDR2 YYDKDF (reference sequence). V gave up 5 bases and J gave up 4 bases; unmatched junction bases: 8. The CDR3 is 15 amino acids.

The chain links TRBV20-1 to TRBJ2-5; D not resolved. Germline V CDR1 and CDR2: DFQATT, SNEGSKA (reference sequence). Trimming shortened V by 5 bases and J by 3 bases, and 13 bases separated the two germline ends. CDR3 size: 13 residues. The CDR3 DNA sequence: TGCAGTGCTGGGGATTATCGGAAAGAGACCCAGTACTTC. Amino acid sequence: CSAGDYRKETQYF.

V and J are TRBV18 and TRBJ2-3; D uncertain. Per the germline V gene, CDR1 is KGHSH and CDR2 is LQKENI. The length of the CDR3 is 14 residues. V lost 0 bases and J 5 bases, leaving 9 bases between the germline ends. This CDR3 is CASSPPEGRDTQYF. The CDR3 DNA is TGTGCCAGCTCACCACCGGAAGGCAGAGATACGCAGTATTTT. The full variable domain, its missing parts supplied by reference TRBV18 and TRBJ2-3, is NAGVMQNPRHLVRRRGQEARLRCSPMKGHSHVYWYRQLPEEGLKFMVYLQKENIIDESGMPKERFSAEFPKEGPSILRIQQVVRGDSAAYFCASSPPEGRDTQYFGPGTRLTVL.